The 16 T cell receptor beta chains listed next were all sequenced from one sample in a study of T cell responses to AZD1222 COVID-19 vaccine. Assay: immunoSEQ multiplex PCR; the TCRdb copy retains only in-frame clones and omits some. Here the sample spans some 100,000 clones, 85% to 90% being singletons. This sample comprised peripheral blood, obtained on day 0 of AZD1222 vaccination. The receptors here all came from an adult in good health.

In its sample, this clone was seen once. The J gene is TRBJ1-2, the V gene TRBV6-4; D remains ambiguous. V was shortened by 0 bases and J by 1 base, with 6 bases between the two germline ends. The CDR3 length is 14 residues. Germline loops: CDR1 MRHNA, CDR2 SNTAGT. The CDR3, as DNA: TGTGCCAGCAGTGACTCGAACCTTAACTATGGCTACACCTTC. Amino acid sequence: CASSDSNLNYGYTF.

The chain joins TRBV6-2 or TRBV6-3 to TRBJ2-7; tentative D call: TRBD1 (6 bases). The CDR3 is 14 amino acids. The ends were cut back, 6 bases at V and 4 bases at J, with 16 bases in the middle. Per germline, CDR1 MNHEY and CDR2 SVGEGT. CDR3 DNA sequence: TGTGCCAGCAGCCGACCGGGACAACCTTACGAGCAGTACTTC. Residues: CASSRPGQPYEQYF.

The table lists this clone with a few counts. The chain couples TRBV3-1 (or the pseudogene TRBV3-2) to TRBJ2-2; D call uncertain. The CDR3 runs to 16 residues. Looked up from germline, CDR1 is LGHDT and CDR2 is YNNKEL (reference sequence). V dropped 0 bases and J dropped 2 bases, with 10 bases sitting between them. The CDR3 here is CASSQDRATNTGELFF. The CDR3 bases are TGTGCCAGCAGCCAAGATCGGGCTACTAACACCGGGGAGCTGTTTTTT.

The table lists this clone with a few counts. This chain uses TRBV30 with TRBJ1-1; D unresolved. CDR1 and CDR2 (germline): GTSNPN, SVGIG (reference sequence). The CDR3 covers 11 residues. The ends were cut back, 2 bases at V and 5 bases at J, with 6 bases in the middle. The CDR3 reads CAWSSGTEAFF. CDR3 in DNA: TGTGCCTGGAGTAGTGGGACTGAAGCTTTCTTT.

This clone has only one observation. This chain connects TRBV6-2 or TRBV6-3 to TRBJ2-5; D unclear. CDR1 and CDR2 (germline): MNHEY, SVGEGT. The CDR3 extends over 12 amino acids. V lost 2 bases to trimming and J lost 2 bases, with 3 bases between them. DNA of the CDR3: TGTGCCAGCAGTTACCCACAAGAGACCCAGTACTTC. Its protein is CASSYPQETQYF.

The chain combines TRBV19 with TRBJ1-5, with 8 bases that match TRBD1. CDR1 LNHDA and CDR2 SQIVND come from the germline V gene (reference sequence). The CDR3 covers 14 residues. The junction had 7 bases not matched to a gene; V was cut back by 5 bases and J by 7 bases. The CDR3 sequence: CASSAGGIGQPQHF. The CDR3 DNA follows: TGTGCCAGTAGTGCAGGGGGCATTGGGCAGCCCCAGCATTTT.

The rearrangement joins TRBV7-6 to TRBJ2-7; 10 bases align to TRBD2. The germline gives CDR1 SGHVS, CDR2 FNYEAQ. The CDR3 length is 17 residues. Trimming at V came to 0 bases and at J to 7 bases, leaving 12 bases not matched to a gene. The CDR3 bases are TGTGCCAGCAGCTTAGCCAGCGGGGGGGACGGAATCGGGGAGCAGTACTTC. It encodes CASSLASGGDGIGEQYF.

This CDR3 reads CASSRLTANYGYTF. The CDR3, as DNA: TGTGCCAGTAGTAGGCTGACGGCTAACTATGGCTACACCTTC. This chain connects TRBV19 to TRBJ1-2; no clear D gene. The ends were cut back, 4 bases at V and 0 bases at J, with 9 bases in the middle. Per the germline V gene, CDR1 is LNHDA and CDR2 is SQIVND (reference sequence). This CDR3 has 14 residues.

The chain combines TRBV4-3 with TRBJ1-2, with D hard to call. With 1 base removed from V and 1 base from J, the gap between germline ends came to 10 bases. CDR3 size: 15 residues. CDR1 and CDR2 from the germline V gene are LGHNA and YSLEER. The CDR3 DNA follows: TGCGCCAGCAGCCAAGGTAGCCGGAGTAACTATGGCTACACCTTC. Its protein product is CASSQGSRSNYGYTF.

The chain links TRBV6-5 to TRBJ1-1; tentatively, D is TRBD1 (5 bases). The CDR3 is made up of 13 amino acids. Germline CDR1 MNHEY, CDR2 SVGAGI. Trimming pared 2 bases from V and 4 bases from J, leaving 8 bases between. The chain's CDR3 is CASSYMGGTEAFF. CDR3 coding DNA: TGTGCCAGCAGTTACATGGGGGGCACTGAAGCTTTCTTT.

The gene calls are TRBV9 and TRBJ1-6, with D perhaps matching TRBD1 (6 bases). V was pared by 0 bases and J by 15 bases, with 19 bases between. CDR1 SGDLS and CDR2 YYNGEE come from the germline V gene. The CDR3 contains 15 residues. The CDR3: CASSVGGGTEGVLHF. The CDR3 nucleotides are TGTGCCAGCAGCGTAGGAGGAGGGACCGAGGGGGTCCTCCACTTT. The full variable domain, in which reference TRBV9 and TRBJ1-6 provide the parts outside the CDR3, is DSGVTQTPKHLITATGQRVTLRCSPRSGDLSVYWYQQSLDQGLQFLIQYYNGEERAKGNILERFSAQQFPDLHSELNLSSLELGDSALYFCASSVGGGTEGVLHFGNGTRLTVT.

In nucleotides, the CDR3 is TGTGCCAGCAGCTCCCGGCCGGGGGCGGGGCTTTACACAGATACGCAGTATTTT. It codes for CASSSRPGAGLYTDTQYF. The V and J genes are TRBV7-2 and TRBJ2-3, with D tentatively TRBD1 or TRBD2 (6 bases each). The V gene's germline CDR1 is SGHTA and CDR2 FQGNSA. The CDR3 sequence is 18 residues long. V was clipped by 4 bases and J by 2 bases, with 22 bases between them.

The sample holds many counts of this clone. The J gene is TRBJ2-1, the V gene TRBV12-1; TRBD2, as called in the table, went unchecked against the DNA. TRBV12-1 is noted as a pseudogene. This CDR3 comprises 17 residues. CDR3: CASSPGAGTSSYNEQFF. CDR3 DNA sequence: TGTGCCAGCAGCCCGGGAGCGGGTACGAGCTCCTACAATGAGCAGTTCTTC.

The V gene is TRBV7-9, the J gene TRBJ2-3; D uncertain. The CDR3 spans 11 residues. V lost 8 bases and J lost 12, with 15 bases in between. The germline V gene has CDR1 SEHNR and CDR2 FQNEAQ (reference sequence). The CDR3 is CASSNSPRQYF. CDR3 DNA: TGTGCCAGCTCCAACTCCCCTCGCCAGTATTTT.

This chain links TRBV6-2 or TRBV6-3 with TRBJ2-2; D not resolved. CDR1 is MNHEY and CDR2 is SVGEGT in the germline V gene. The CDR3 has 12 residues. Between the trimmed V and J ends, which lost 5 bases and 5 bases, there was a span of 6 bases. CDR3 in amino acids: CASSLGTGELFF. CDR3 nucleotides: TGTGCCAGCAGTCTGGGGACCGGGGAGCTGTTTTTT.

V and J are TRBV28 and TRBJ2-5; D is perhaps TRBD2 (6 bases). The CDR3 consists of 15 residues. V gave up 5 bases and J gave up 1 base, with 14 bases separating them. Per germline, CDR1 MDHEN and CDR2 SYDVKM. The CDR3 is CASSDPRRGQETQYF. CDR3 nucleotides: TGTGCCAGCAGTGACCCCCGGCGGGGCCAAGAGACCCAGTACTTC.